Presented here are 27 T cell receptor beta chains from one specimen sequenced in a study of T cell responses to AZD1222 COVID-19 vaccine. Clones were read by immunoSEQ multiplex PCR, and TCRdb kept only the in-frame ones, dropping some. This sample yields some 120,000 clones, of which roughly 88% are seen a single time; about 19% belongs to the top ten. Sample: peripheral blood, taken on day 0 of MenACWY control vaccination. Source of these receptors: an adult in good health.

The chain carries TRBV11-2 and TRBJ1-6, with D unclear. The CDR3 loop spans 14 amino acids. Germline V gene sequence: CDR1 SGHAT, CDR2 FQNNGV. V was shortened by 5 bases and J by 7 bases, with 12 bases between the two germline ends. The CDR3: CASSRLPGNSPLHF. CDR3 nucleotides: TGTGCCAGCAGCCGCCTTCCCGGCAATTCACCCCTCCACTTT. The full variable domain, rest sourced from reference TRBV11-2 and TRBJ1-6, is EAGVAQSPRYKIIEKRQSVAFWCNPISGHATLYWYQQILGQGPKLLIQFQNNGVVDDSQLPKDRFSAERLKGVDSTLKIQPAKLEDSAVYLCASSRLPGNSPLHFGNGTRLTVT.

This clone was seen once. This chain joins TRBV30 and TRBJ1-1; no definite D call. The CDR3 totals 14 residues. In germline, CDR1 is GTSNPN, CDR2 SVGIG (reference sequence). V gave up 0 bases and J gave up 3 bases, with 11 bases separating them. The CDR3: CAWSVRGIYTEAFF. The CDR3 region has the DNA TGTGCCTGGAGTGTACGAGGGATATACACTGAAGCTTTCTTT.

The rearrangement joins TRBV30 to TRBJ1-5, with D possibly being TRBD1 (5 bases). Trimming cost V 2 bases and J 5 bases, with 7 bases left between them. Germline V gives CDR1 GTSNPN, CDR2 SVGIG (reference sequence). CDR3 size: 12 residues. The CDR3 loop is CAWSQGDQPQHF. In nucleotides, the CDR3 is TGTGCCTGGAGTCAAGGGGATCAGCCCCAGCATTTT.

The chain combines TRBV7-6 with TRBJ2-2; D gene unclear. Trimming removed 7 bases at V and 1 base at J, with 10 bases between. CDR3 length: 14 amino acids. Germline CDR1 SGHVS, CDR2 FNYEAQ. The CDR3 region is CASNRARNTGELFF. The CDR3 nucleotides are TGTGCCAGCAACCGAGCGAGGAACACCGGGGAGCTGTTTTTT.

The CDR3 reads CASSPSPGSTDTQYF. CDR3 sequence (DNA): TGTGCCAGCAGCCCAAGCCCTGGGTCCACAGATACGCAGTATTTT. The chain carries TRBV7-3 and TRBJ2-3, with D hard to call. V shed 5 bases and J shed 2 bases, with 14 bases lying between them. Germline assignment: CDR1 SGHTA and CDR2 FQGTGA. The CDR3 loop spans 15 amino acids.

The chain recombines TRBV5-1 with TRBJ2-3, with D unresolved. The germline CDR1 and CDR2 sequences are SGHRS and YFSETQ. This CDR3 has 15 amino acids. Between the trimmed V and J ends, which lost 1 base and 2 bases, there was a span of 11 bases. CDR3 DNA sequence: TGCGCCAGCAGCTTGACGGGTATCGTCACAGATACGCAGTATTTT. Protein: CASSLTGIVTDTQYF.

The chain has TRBV10-3 and TRBJ1-4, with D perhaps matching TRBD1 (5 bases). The CDR3 covers 14 residues. Per the germline V gene, CDR1 is ENHRY and CDR2 is SYGVKD. The V end lost 5 bases, the J end lost 8 bases, and 15 bases lay between the germline ends. CDR3 amino acids: CAISPGTRGEKLFF. Here the CDR3 DNA reads TGTGCCATCAGTCCCGGGACCCGTGGGGAAAAACTGTTTTTT.

The V gene is TRBV5-1, the J gene TRBJ2-5; D is unclear. V was trimmed by 5 bases and J by 5 bases, leaving 13 bases between them. The CDR3 contains 13 residues. Germline CDR1 is SGHRS and CDR2 is YFSETQ. In DNA form, the CDR3 reads TGCGCCAGCAGGTGGGCCGGCCGGGAGACCCAGTACTTC. It is translated as CASRWAGRETQYF.

V usage is TRBV18 and J usage is TRBJ2-1; 10 bases are a match to TRBD1. V was pared by 2 bases and J by 1 base, with 2 bases of the junction left unmatched. CDR1 is KGHSH and CDR2 is LQKENI in the germline V gene. The CDR3 is made up of 16 amino acids. CDR3 in amino acids: CASSPLGQGSYNEQFF. In DNA form, the CDR3 reads TGTGCCAGCTCACCATTGGGACAGGGGTCCTACAATGAGCAGTTCTTC.

The chain uses TRBV11-2 and TRBJ2-3; D is perhaps TRBD1 (6 bases). CDR1 and CDR2 from the germline V gene are SGHAT and FQNNGV. This CDR3 comprises 13 residues. V was clipped by 2 bases and J by 4 bases, with 7 bases between them. The CDR3 reads CASSLQGPDTQYF. The CDR3 DNA follows: TGTGCCAGCAGCTTACAGGGGCCAGATACGCAGTATTTT.

The chain combines TRBV15 with TRBJ1-2; tentatively, D is TRBD1 (6 bases). V was cut by 3 bases and J by 8 bases, with 16 bases left in between. CDR3 length equals 14 residues. Germline V CDR1 and CDR2: LNHNV, YYDKDF (reference sequence). CDR3: CATSRSRNRDGYTF. In nucleotides, the CDR3 is TGTGCCACCAGCAGGTCCCGGAACAGGGACGGCTACACCTTC.

The V call is TRBV5-5, the J call TRBJ1-4, with D hard to call. The germline gives CDR1 SGHKS, CDR2 YYEKEE (reference sequence). Trimming shortened V by 0 bases and J by 6 bases, and 3 bases separated the two germline ends. The CDR3 sequence is 12 residues long. The CDR3 nucleotides read TGTGCCAGCAGCTTGGGGGATGAAAAACTGTTTTTT. This translates into CASSLGDEKLFF. Full variable domain (remainder filled in from reference TRBV5-5 and TRBJ1-4): DAGVTQSPTHLIKTRGQQVTLRCSPISGHKSVSWYQQVLGQGPQFIFQYYEKEERGRGNFPDRFSARQFPNYSSELNVNALLLGDSALYLCASSLGDEKLFFGSGTQLSVL.

The chain links TRBV25-1 to TRBJ2-7, with 10 positions matching TRBD2. The ends lost 1 base at V and 6 bases at J; junction bases unmatched: 6. The germline gives CDR1 MGHDK, CDR2 SYGVNS. CDR3 length equals 15 residues. The chain's CDR3 is CASSESSGRRGEQYF. DNA of the CDR3: TGTGCCAGCAGTGAATCTAGCGGGAGAAGAGGCGAGCAGTACTTC.

This clone showed up just a few times. The rearrangement joins TRBV12-3 or TRBV12-4 to TRBJ1-1; no clear D gene. The CDR3 is 13 residues long. The V and J ends lost 0 bases and 10 bases respectively, with 12 bases between them. Here the CDR3 reads CASSLAQEKRAFF. CDR3 nucleotides: TGTGCCAGCAGTTTAGCGCAGGAGAAGAGAGCTTTCTTT.

Points on this clone: The identical CDR3 is also encoded by other nucleotide sequences in the sample. This chain joins TRBV7-9 and TRBJ2-2; 9 nucleotides line up with TRBD1. With 5 bases clipped from V and 2 bases from J, the junction kept 6 bases outside the gene matches. The CDR3 loop spans 16 amino acids. Germline V CDR1 and CDR2: SEHNR, FQNEAQ (reference sequence). Here the CDR3 DNA reads TGTGCCAGCAGCCGCGGACAGGGGCCTAACACCGGGGAGCTGTTTTTT. Translated, it gives CASSRGQGPNTGELFF.

The CDR3 sequence is CASSPRGPAGANVLTF. CDR3 coding DNA: TGTGCCAGCAGCCCCAGGGGCCCCGCTGGGGCCAACGTCCTGACTTTC. The chain recombines TRBV7-9 with TRBJ2-6, with D possibly TRBD1 on 6 matching bases. Germline CDR1 and CDR2: SEHNR and FQNEAQ (reference sequence). CDR3 size: 16 residues. The ends were cut back, 5 bases at V and 2 bases at J, with 13 bases in the middle.

This chain links TRBV5-1 with TRBJ1-2; D unresolved. Deletions cut 0 bases from V and 10 bases from J, with 10 bases between. The V gene's germline CDR1 is SGHRS and CDR2 YFSETQ. The CDR3 is 12 amino acids. DNA for the CDR3: TGCGCCAGCAGCTTGGACAGCCTGACCTACACCTTC. This codes for CASSLDSLTYTF.

The chain has TRBV4-1 and TRBJ2-7; TRBD1 matches 7 bases. Germline assignment: CDR1 MGHRA and CDR2 YSYEKL. Unmatched junction bases numbered 6, after V lost 5 bases and J lost 2 bases. The CDR3 is 14 residues long. The chain's CDR3 is CASSKQGVAYEQYF. The CDR3 DNA reads TGCGCCAGCAGCAAGCAGGGGGTGGCCTACGAGCAGTACTTC.

V usage is TRBV6-5 and J usage is TRBJ1-5, with 10 bases that match TRBD1. V gave up 8 bases and J gave up 8 bases; unmatched junction bases: 12. CDR1 MNHEY and CDR2 SVGAGI come from the germline V gene. The CDR3 runs to 15 residues. DNA for the CDR3: TGTGCCAGCCGGGGGACAGGGGCTGTGGGCGAGCCCCAGCATTTT. Protein product: CASRGTGAVGEPQHF.

This clone was seen a few times. V usage is TRBV9 and J usage is TRBJ2-2; TRBD1 agrees at 7 bases. The J segment lost 6 bases and the V segment lost 1 base, leaving 6 bases of the junction unmatched. The CDR3 contains 15 residues. CDR1 and CDR2 (germline): SGDLS, YYNGEE. The CDR3 sequence: CASSVSPDRAGELFF. The CDR3 nucleotides are TGTGCCAGCAGCGTAAGCCCCGACAGGGCCGGGGAGCTGTTTTTT.

This clone has just a few counts. The chain has TRBV18 and TRBJ1-2; a possible D gene is TRBD1 (5 bases). The V gene's germline CDR1 is KGHSH and CDR2 LQKENI. The CDR3 has 12 residues. Trimming cost V 6 bases and J 8 bases, with 13 bases left between them. The CDR3: CASSSGGFGYTF. CDR3 in DNA: TGTGCCAGCTCCAGTGGGGGTTTCGGCTACACCTTC.

The rearrangement joins TRBV6-5 to TRBJ2-7; 7 bases map to TRBD1. The CDR3 runs 14 residues. V was pared by 5 bases and J by 4 bases, with 8 bases of the junction left unmatched. Per the germline V gene, CDR1 is MNHEY and CDR2 is SVGAGI. The CDR3 nucleotides read TGTGCCAGCAGTCCTACAGGGGTCGGATACGAGCAGTACTTC. This gives the protein CASSPTGVGYEQYF.

The gene calls are TRBV6-5 and TRBJ1-1, with no clear D. Trimming removed 7 bases at V and 1 base at J, with 4 bases between. The CDR3 covers 11 residues. The V gene's germline CDR1 is MNHEY and CDR2 SVGAGI. The CDR3 DNA sequence: TGTGCCAGCACCCAGAACACTGAAGCTTTCTTT. Translating it yields CASTQNTEAFF.

The chain recombines TRBV27 with TRBJ2-7; 10 positions match TRBD2. The ends lost 5 bases at V and 1 base at J; junction bases unmatched: 8. Germline V gene data show CDR1 as MNHEY and CDR2 as SMNVEV (reference sequence). This CDR3 spans 16 amino acids. CDR3 bases: TGTGCCAGCAGTCCCACCTTGGGACTAGCGTCCTACGAGCAGTACTTC. Its translation is CASSPTLGLASYEQYF.

The chain joins TRBV11-2 to TRBJ2-3, with 7 positions matching TRBD1. CDR3 length equals 16 residues. Germline V gene sequence: CDR1 SGHAT, CDR2 FQNNGV. The J segment lost 4 bases and the V segment lost 1 base, leaving 8 bases of the junction unmatched. The CDR3 DNA is TGTGCCAGCAGCTTAGGTGTACAGGGGACCTCAGATACGCAGTATTTT. Translated, it gives CASSLGVQGTSDTQYF.

This clone was detected a few times. The chain links TRBV27 to TRBJ2-7; 10 positions agree with TRBD2. Germline V lookup: CDR1 MNHEY, CDR2 SMNVEV (reference sequence). V lost 3 bases, J lost 3 bases, and 5 bases stayed unmatched. The CDR3 runs 15 residues. CDR3 nucleotide sequence: TGTGCCAGCAGTTTGGGGACTAGCGCTAACTACGAGCAGTACTTC. Residues: CASSLGTSANYEQYF.

A single count supports this clone. The genes are TRBV7-2 and TRBJ2-2; D call uncertain. The CDR3 runs to 16 residues. Looked up from germline, CDR1 is SGHTA and CDR2 is FQGNSA. V lost 1 base and J lost 4, with 13 bases in between. DNA for the CDR3: TGTGCCAGCAGCTTAGTTGGCCCCGTGGGCACCGGGGAGCTGTTTTTT. It yields the protein CASSLVGPVGTGELFF.